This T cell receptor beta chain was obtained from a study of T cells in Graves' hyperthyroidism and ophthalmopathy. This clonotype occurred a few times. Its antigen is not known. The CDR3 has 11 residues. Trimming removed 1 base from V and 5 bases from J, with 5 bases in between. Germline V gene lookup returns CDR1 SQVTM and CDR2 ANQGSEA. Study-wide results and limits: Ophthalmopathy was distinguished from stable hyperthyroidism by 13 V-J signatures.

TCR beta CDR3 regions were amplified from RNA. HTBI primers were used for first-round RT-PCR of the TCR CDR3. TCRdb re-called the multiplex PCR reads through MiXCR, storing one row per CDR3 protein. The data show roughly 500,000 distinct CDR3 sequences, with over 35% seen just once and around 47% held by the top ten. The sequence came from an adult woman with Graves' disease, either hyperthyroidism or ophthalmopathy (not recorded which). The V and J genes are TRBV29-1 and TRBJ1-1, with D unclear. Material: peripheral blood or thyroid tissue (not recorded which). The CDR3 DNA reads TGCAGCGTTGAAGCGTGGACTGAAGCTTTCTTT. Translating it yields CSVEAWTEAFF. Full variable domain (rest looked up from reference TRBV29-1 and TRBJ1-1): SAVISQKPSRDICQRGTSLTIQCQVDSQVTMMFWYRQQPGQSLTLIATANQGSEATYESGFVIDKFPISRPNLTFSTLTVSNMSPEDSSIYLCSVEAWTEAFFGQGTRLTVV.